This T cell receptor (beta chain) was obtained from a study of T cells in Graves' hyperthyroidism and ophthalmopathy. Regarding the study as a whole: Blood also contained most expanded thyroid clonotypes above 0.001. Through a model of 13 V-J features, ophthalmopathy was separated from stable hyperthyroidism.

The study enrolled patients aged 18 to 65 with newly diagnosed hyperthyroidism of under 2 months' duration. The authors took PBMCs from 10 ml fresh peripheral blood. As for this clonotype: Its matching antigen is unknown.

The V gene lost 6 bases and the J gene lost 7 bases, with 3 bases spanning the gap. This CDR3 contains 9 residues. Germline V gene sequence: CDR1 MNHNS, CDR2 SASEGT. What was amplified from RNA transcripts were TCR beta CDR3 regions. When the TCR CDR3 underwent first-round RT-PCR, the HTBI primer set was used. TCRdb called the multiplex PCR reads again in MiXCR, with one record for every CDR3 protein. Seen here are about 210,000 distinct CDR3 sequences, roughly a sixth observed once, and the top ten hold approximately 50%. Source material: blood. The sequence was collected from a man aged 50 to 60 with Graves' hyperthyroidism. The genes are TRBV6-1 and TRBJ1-2; D unresolved. The CDR3 is CASRGGYTF. The CDR3 nucleotides read TGTGCCAGCAGGGGTGGCTACACCTTC.